This T cell receptor (beta chain) is from a study of CD8 T cells in ankylosing spondylitis. MiXCR was run by TCRdb on the 5' RACE reads, yielding one entry per CDR3 protein. Of more than 500,000 distinct CDR3 sequences in the sample, roughly 5.3% were seen once. For this clonotype: Its cognate antigen is unknown.

The ends lost 2 bases at V and 2 bases at J; junction bases unmatched: 10. CDR3 length: 17 amino acids. Germline V gives CDR1 SEHNR, CDR2 FQNEAQ (reference sequence). Study observations and caveats: There was a TCR beta motif, made of eight highly homologous variants, that appeared characteristic of ankylosing spondylitis blood. Reportedly, significant enrichment of disease-linked clones occurred in matched ankylosing spondylitis synovial fluid.

This sequence originates from a male donor with ankylosing spondylitis. Sequencing was done on a sample of blood, either unsorted or a sorted T cell fraction (not recorded which). The V and J genes are TRBV7-9 and TRBJ2-7, with 9 bases matching TRBD2. This chain's CDR3 is CASSLWPSGGKTYEQYF. The CDR3 nucleotides read TGTGCCAGCAGCTTATGGCCGAGCGGGGGGAAAACCTACGAGCAGTACTTC.